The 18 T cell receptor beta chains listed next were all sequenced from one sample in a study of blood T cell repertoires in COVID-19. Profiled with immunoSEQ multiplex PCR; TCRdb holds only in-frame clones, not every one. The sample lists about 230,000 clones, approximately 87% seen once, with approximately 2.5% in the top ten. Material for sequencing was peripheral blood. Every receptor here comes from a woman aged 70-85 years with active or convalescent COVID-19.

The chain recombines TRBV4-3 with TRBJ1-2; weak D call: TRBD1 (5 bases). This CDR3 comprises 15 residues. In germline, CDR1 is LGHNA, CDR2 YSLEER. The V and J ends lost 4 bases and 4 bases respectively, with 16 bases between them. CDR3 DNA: TGCGCCAGCAGCCGGCATCGGGGGGATGGCTATGGCTACACCTTC. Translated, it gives CASSRHRGDGYGYTF.

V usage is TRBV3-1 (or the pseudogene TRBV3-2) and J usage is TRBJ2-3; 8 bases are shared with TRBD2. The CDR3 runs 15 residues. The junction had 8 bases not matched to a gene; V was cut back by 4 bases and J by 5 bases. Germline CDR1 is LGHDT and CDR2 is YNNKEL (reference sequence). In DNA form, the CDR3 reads TGTGCCAGCAGCCCTCGTACTAGCGGACAAGATACGCAGTATTTT. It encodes CASSPRTSGQDTQYF.

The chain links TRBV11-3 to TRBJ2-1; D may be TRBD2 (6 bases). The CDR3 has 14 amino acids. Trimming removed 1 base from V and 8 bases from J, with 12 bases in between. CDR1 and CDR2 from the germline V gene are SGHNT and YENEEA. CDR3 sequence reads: CASSLGVTGDEQFF. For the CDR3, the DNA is TGTGCCAGCAGCTTAGGGGTAACGGGGGATGAGCAGTTCTTC.

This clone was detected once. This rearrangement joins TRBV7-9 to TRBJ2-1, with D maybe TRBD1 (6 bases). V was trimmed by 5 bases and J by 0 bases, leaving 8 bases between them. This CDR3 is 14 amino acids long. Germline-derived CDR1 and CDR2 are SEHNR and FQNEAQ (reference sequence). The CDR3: CASSTGSSYNEQFF. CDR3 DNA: TGTGCCAGCAGCACAGGGAGCTCCTACAATGAGCAGTTCTTC.

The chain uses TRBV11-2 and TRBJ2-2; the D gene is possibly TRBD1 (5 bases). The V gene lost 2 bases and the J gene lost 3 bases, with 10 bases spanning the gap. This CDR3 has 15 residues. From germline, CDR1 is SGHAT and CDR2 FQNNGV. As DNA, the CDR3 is TGTGCCAGCAGCTTATGGCAGGGCCACACCGGGGAGCTGTTTTTT. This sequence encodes CASSLWQGHTGELFF. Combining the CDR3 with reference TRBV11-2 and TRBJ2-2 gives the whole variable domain EAGVAQSPRYKIIEKRQSVAFWCNPISGHATLYWYQQILGQGPKLLIQFQNNGVVDDSQLPKDRFSAERLKGVDSTLKIQPAKLEDSAVYLCASSLWQGHTGELFFGEGSRLTVL.

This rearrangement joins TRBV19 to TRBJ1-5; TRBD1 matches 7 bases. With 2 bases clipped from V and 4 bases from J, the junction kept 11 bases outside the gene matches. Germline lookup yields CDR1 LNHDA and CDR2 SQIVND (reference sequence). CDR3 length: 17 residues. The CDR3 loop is CASSIRPEGAPNQPQHF. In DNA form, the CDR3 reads TGTGCCAGTAGTATAAGGCCAGAGGGGGCGCCTAATCAGCCCCAGCATTTT.

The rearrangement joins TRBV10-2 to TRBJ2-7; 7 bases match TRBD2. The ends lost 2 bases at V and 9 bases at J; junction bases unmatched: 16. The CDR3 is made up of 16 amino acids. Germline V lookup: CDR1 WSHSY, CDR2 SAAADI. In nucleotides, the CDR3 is TGCGCCAGCAGTGAGAAGGTTGCGGGAGCCCCGCGGGGGCAGTACTTC. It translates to CASSEKVAGAPRGQYF.

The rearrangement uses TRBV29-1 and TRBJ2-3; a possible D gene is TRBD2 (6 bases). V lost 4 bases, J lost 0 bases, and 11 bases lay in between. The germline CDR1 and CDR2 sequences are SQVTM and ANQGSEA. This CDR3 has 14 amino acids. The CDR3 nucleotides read TGCAGCGTTGGTAGCGGTTCTAGCACAGATACGCAGTATTTT. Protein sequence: CSVGSGSSTDTQYF.

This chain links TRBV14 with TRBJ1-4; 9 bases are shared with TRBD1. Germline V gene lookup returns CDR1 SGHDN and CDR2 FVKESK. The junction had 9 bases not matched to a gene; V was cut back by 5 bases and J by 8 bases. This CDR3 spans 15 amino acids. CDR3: CASSLTGTGKEKLFF. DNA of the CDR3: TGTGCCAGCAGCTTGACCGGGACAGGGAAAGAAAAACTGTTTTTT.

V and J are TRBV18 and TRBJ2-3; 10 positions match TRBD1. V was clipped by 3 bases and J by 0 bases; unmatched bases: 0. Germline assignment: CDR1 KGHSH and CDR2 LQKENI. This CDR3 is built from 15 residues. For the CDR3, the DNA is TGTGCCAGCTCACCGGGACAGGGGAGCACAGATACGCAGTATTTT. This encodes CASSPGQGSTDTQYF.

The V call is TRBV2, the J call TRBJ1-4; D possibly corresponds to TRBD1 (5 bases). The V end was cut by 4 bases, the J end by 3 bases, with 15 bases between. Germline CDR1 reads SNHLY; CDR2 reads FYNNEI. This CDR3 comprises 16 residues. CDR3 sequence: CASSAALTASNEKLFF. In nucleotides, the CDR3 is TGTGCCAGCAGTGCCGCTTTGACAGCCTCTAATGAAAAACTGTTTTTT.

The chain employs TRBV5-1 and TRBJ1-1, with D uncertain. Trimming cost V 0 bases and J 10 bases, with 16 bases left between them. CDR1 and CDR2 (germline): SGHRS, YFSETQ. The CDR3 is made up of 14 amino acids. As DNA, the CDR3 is TGCGCCAGCAGCTTGGAGACCGCTGGAGATGGAGCTTTCTTT. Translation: CASSLETAGDGAFF.

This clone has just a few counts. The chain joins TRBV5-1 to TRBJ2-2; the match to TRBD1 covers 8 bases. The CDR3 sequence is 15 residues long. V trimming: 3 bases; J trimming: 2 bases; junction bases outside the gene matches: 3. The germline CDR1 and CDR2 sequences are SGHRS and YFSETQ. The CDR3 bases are TGCGCCAGCAGCTGGGGGACAGGAAACACCGGGGAGCTGTTTTTT. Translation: CASSWGTGNTGELFF. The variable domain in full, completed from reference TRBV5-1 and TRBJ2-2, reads KAGVTQTPRYLIKTRGQQVTLSCSPISGHRSVSWYQQTPGQGLQFLFEYFSETQRNKGNFPGRFSGRQFSNSRSEMNVSTLELGDSALYLCASSWGTGNTGELFFGEGSRLTVL.

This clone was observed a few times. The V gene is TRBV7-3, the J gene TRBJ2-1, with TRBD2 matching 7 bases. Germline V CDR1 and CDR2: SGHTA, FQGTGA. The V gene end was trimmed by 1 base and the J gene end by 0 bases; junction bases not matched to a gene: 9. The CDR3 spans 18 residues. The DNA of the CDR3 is TGTGCCAGCAGCTTAATGGGGTCTAGCGGAACCTCCTACAATGAGCAGTTCTTC. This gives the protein CASSLMGSSGTSYNEQFF.

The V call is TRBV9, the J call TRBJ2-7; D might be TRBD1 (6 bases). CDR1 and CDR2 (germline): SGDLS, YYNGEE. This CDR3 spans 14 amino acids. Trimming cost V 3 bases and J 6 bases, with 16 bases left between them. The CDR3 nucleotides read TGTGCCAGCAGCGCACAGGGAAAATTGGGCGAGCAGTACTTC. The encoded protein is CASSAQGKLGEQYF. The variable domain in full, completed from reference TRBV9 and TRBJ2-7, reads DSGVTQTPKHLITATGQRVTLRCSPRSGDLSVYWYQQSLDQGLQFLIQYYNGEERAKGNILERFSAQQFPDLHSELNLSSLELGDSALYFCASSAQGKLGEQYFGPGTRLTVT.

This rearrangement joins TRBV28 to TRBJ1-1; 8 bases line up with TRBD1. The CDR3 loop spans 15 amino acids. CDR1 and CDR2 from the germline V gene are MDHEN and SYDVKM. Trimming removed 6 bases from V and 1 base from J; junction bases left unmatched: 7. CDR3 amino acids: CASSTSGQGNTEAFF. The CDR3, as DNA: TGTGCCAGCAGCACTTCTGGACAGGGGAACACTGAAGCTTTCTTT. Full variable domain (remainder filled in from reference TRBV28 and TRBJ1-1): DVKVTQSSRYLVKRTGEKVFLECVQDMDHENMFWYRQDPGLGLRLIYFSYDVKMKEKGDIPEGYSVSREKKERFSLILESASTNQTSMYLCASSTSGQGNTEAFFGQGTRLTVV.

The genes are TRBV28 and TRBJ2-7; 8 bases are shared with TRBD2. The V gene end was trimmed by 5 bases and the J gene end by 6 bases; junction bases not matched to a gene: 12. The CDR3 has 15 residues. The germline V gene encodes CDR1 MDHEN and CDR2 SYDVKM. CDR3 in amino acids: CASSPPGSGRGEQYF. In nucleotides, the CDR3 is TGTGCCAGCAGTCCCCCGGGGAGCGGGAGAGGCGAGCAGTACTTC.

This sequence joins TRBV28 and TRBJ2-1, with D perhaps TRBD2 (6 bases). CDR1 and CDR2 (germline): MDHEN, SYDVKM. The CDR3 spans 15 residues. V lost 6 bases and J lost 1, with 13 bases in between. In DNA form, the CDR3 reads TGTGCCAGCAGATTTAGCGGATCATCCTACAATGAGCAGTTCTTC. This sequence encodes CASRFSGSSYNEQFF.